Listed below are T cell receptor beta chains from one sample, sequenced in a study of identical twins. MiXCR, run by TCRdb on the 5' RACE reads, gives a single entry per CDR3 protein. The sample comprises 400,000 to 550,000 distinct CDR3 sequences, 24% of which are singletons, and 2.9% rests with the top ten. This sample also belongs to another study, concerning T cells expressing NK-cell markers.

Sequencing was done on a sample of CD4+ T cells sorted from blood. All receptors derive from a woman aged 18-29 years in good health. The CDR3 runs from the conserved cysteine through the conserved F or W. Each record gives: clone size, J gene, D gene, V gene, CDR3 protein, CDR3 DNA. The D gene is left open where the match is weak. Clone size, where shown, is once, few, many, or a class for clones that have expanded.

>few|TRBJ2-3|NA|TRBV27
CASSGRRITDTQYF
TGTGCCAGCAGTGGAAGAAGGATCACAGATACGCAGTATTTT
>NA|TRBJ2-3|TRBD2|TRBV12-3/TRBV12-4
CSSSFGIAGRDTQYF
TGTTCCAGCAGTTTTGGGATAGCGGGAAGGGATACGCAGTATTTT
>NA|TRBJ2-1|NA|TRBV5-1
CASSLAGAPYNEQFF
TGCGCCAGCAGCTTGGCTGGGGCACCTTACAATGAGCAGTTCTTC
>NA|TRBJ2-5|TRBD1|TRBV9
CASSVAGGLQTQYF
TGTGCCAGCAGCGTAGCAGGGGGCCTACAGACCCAGTACTTC
>NA|TRBJ2-7|NA|TRBV2
CASRSSSYEQYF
TGTGCCAGCCGGTCTAGCTCCTACGAGCAGTACTTC
>NA|TRBJ2-3|NA|TRBV20-1
CSARSQRLSTDTQYF
TGCAGTGCTAGATCCCAGCGCCTAAGCACAGATACGCAGTATTTT
>few|TRBJ2-1|TRBD2|TRBV5-6
CASTRSGTSGRNEQFF
TGTGCCAGCACCCGATCCGGGACTAGCGGGAGAAATGAGCAGTTCTTC
>NA|TRBJ2-3|NA|TRBV14
CASSQVGSRMYF
TGTGCCAGCAGCCAAGTGGGGTCTCGTATGTATTTT
>many|TRBJ1-1|NA|TRBV12-3/TRBV12-4
CASRQGESGEAFF
TGTGCCAGCAGACAGGGAGAGAGTGGTGAAGCTTTCTTT
>NA|TRBJ2-5|NA|TRBV7-9
CASSLGVGLAHGETQYF
TGTGCCAGCAGCTTAGGGGTCGGTCTAGCCCACGGAGAGACCCAGTACTTC
>NA|TRBJ1-1|NA|TRBV5-1
CASSFAGEQAFF
TGCGCCAGCAGCTTCGCAGGGGAGCAAGCTTTCTTT
>few|TRBJ2-7|NA|TRBV5-1
CASSPGRVRVEQYF
TGCGCCAGCAGCCCAGGACGGGTTAGGGTAGAGCAGTACTTC
>NA|TRBJ2-4|TRBD2|TRBV7-9
CASSQGTSGGPSDIQYF
TGTGCCAGCAGCCAGGGGACTAGCGGGGGGCCCTCGGACATTCAGTACTTC
>NA|TRBJ1-1|NA|TRBV5-1
CASSGKTGRRTEAFF
TGCGCCAGCAGCGGAAAAACAGGGCGGCGGACTGAAGCTTTCTTT
>few|TRBJ2-1|TRBD1|TRBV20-1
CSAPQGATYNEQFF
TGCAGTGCTCCCCAGGGGGCGACCTACAATGAGCAGTTCTTC
>NA|TRBJ2-6|NA|TRBV11-2
CASSLDRFLISGANVLTF
TGTGCCAGCAGCCTAGACAGATTCCTAATTTCTGGGGCCAACGTCCTGACTTTC